The clone carrying this TCR beta chain was seen repeatedly, ten times or more. What it recognizes is unknown. The sample comes from a study of T cell repertoires in cytomegalovirus infection. Per the germline V gene, CDR1 is SGHVS and CDR2 is FNYEAQ. The CDR3 has 12 amino acids. Trimming pared 2 bases from V and 7 bases from J, leaving 6 bases between. Overall study findings and caveats: Individuals carrying CMV plus the relevant HLA were identified by cumulative frequency of public TCR beta families.

From the reads, TCRdb called clonotypes with MiXCR, one entry per CDR3 protein. The sample yields about 130,000 distinct CDR3 sequences, under 30% seen once. This clonotype was sampled from a human donor in good health (CMV status not recorded). Some clones in this sample may be carry-over from other donors' samples. The chain has TRBV7-6 and TRBJ2-1; D remains unclear. Sequencing was carried out using PBMCs, sequenced either directly or after in vitro stimulation (not recorded which). This CDR3 reads CASSLIGNEQFF. CDR3 sequence (DNA): TGTGCCAGCAGCTTAATAGGTAATGAGCAGTTCTTC.